The next 27 T cell receptor beta chains were all read from a single sample in a study of T-cell reconstitution after alpha-beta-depleted transplantation in children. Unique molecular identifiers were built into the TCRbeta library. TCRdb fed the PCR reads into MiXCR, producing one record per CDR3 protein. The data contain 280,000 or so distinct CDR3 sequences, about 9.9% of them singletons. Material: peripheral blood, obtained 180 days after TCRalphabeta/CD19-depleted stem cell transplant. These receptors originate from a male patient aged 2-9 years who had a stem cell transplant for chronic granulomatous disease, so the T cells may come from the graft donor.

This clonotype was detected ten times or more. The chain joins TRBV12-3 or TRBV12-4 to TRBJ2-1; D is ambiguous. Trimming left V 6 bases short and J 6 bases short, with 21 bases between. The CDR3 has 16 residues. The CDR3 nucleotides are TGTGCCAGCAGCAGCCCCGGACCCCCCTTCAGCAATGAGCAGTTCTTC. It translates to CASSSPGPPFSNEQFF.

This clonotype was found a few times. The chain carries TRBV5-4 and TRBJ2-1; D call uncertain. Trimming removed 0 bases from V and 15 bases from J, with 13 bases in between. Germline CDR1 reads SGHNT; CDR2 reads YYREEE (reference sequence). CDR3 size: 12 residues. The CDR3 reads CASSLGVLERFF. The CDR3 DNA reads as TGTGCCAGCAGCTTGGGTGTCCTTGAAAGGTTCTTC.

This clonotype appeared many times. V is TRBV15 and J is TRBJ2-7, with a tentative D call TRBD1 (5 bases). In germline, CDR1 is LNHNV, CDR2 YYDKDF (reference sequence). Trimming took off 0 bases at V and 3 bases at J, with 12 bases between the two ends. The CDR3 contains 15 residues. The CDR3: CATSRDYSRDYEQYF. CDR3 DNA sequence: TGTGCCACCAGCAGAGATTATAGCAGGGACTACGAGCAGTACTTC. The full variable domain, rest sourced from reference TRBV15 and TRBJ2-7, is DAMVIQNPRYQVTQFGKPVTLSCSQTLNHNVMYWYQQKSSQAPKLLFHYYDKDFNNEADTPDNFQSRRPNTSFCFLDIRSPGLGDTAMYLCATSRDYSRDYEQYFGPGTRLTVT.

This clonotype was observed many times. The rearrangement uses TRBV7-2 and TRBJ2-5; TRBD2 might be the D (6 bases). There are 14 residues in the CDR3. The V and J ends lost 5 bases and 5 bases respectively, with 15 bases between them. Germline V gene data show CDR1 as SGHTA and CDR2 as FQGNSA. CDR3 in DNA: TGTGCCAGCAGCCGTAGCGGTAAAAAGGAGACCCAGTACTTC. This gives the protein CASSRSGKKETQYF.

This clonotype was observed at least ten times. V and J are TRBV12-3 or TRBV12-4 and TRBJ2-1; 9 bases map to TRBD2. This CDR3 comprises 14 residues. Trimming took 6 bases from V and 7 from J; bases not matched to a gene: 7. As DNA, the CDR3 is TGTGCCAGCAGCGGTGAGCGGGGGGTAAATGAGCAGTTCTTC. Residues: CASSGERGVNEQFF.

Remarks on this clonotype: A much larger clone is a single base away; this may be a read error. The chain joins TRBV27 to TRBJ2-2; 8 bases fit TRBD1. CDR1 and CDR2 (germline): MNHEY, SMNVEV (reference sequence). This CDR3 comprises 14 residues. J gave up 10 bases and V 4 bases, and 8 bases lay outside the gene matches. CDR3 in DNA: TGTGCCAGCAGTTCCCGAGGACAGGGCATGGAGCTGTTTTTT. This encodes CASSSRGQGMELFF.

This clonotype has more than one count but fewer than ten. V and J are TRBV3-1 and TRBJ1-2; the D gene is possibly TRBD1 (5 bases). Germline V gene sequence: CDR1 LGHDT, CDR2 YNNKEL (reference sequence). The CDR3 totals 13 residues. The V and J ends lost 1 base and 6 bases respectively, with 9 bases between them. CDR3 sequence: CASSQAGGDGYTF. The CDR3 region has the DNA TGTGCCAGCAGCCAAGCGGGGGGGGATGGCTACACCTTC. The full variable domain, with the rest looked up from reference TRBV3-1 and TRBJ1-2, is DTAVSQTPKYLVTQMGNDKSIKCEQNLGHDTMYWYKQDSKKFLKIMFSYNNKELIINETVPNRFSPKSPDKAHLNLHINSLELGDSAVYFCASSQAGGDGYTFGSGTRLTVV.

This clonotype came up many times. CDR3 sequence: CSASGGYRQGPTNEKLFF. The CDR3 nucleotides read TGCAGTGCTAGTGGGGGCTACAGACAGGGACCCACTAATGAAAAACTGTTTTTT. The J gene is TRBJ1-4, the V gene TRBV20-1, with 7 bases that match TRBD1. Germline-derived CDR1 and CDR2 are DFQATT and SNEGSKA (reference sequence). J gave up 2 bases and V 3 bases, and 15 bases lay outside the gene matches. This CDR3 is built from 18 residues.

V and J are TRBV5-1 and TRBJ2-3, with a possible D match to TRBD1 (6 bases). V lost 4 bases and J 4 bases, leaving 7 bases between the germline ends. This CDR3 spans 12 amino acids. CDR1 SGHRS and CDR2 YFSETQ come from the germline V gene. The CDR3 reads CASSAGADTQYF. The CDR3 nucleotides read TGCGCCAGCAGCGCAGGGGCAGATACGCAGTATTTT.

In its sample, this clonotype was seen a few times. The V and J genes are TRBV5-4 and TRBJ2-6; 11 bases align to TRBD1. The ends lost 5 bases at V and 1 base at J; junction bases unmatched: 8. The germline gives CDR1 SGHNT, CDR2 YYREEE (reference sequence). This CDR3 is built from 18 residues. The CDR3 region has the DNA TGTGCCAGCAGTAAATGGACAGGGGGCTTATCTGGGGCCAACGTCCTGACTTTC. Translated, it gives CASSKWTGGLSGANVLTF.

With respect to this clonotype: One junction end disagrees with the germline gene, perhaps due to a read error. This chain links TRBV12-3 or TRBV12-4 with TRBJ2-1; D call uncertain. This CDR3 contains 13 residues. CDR3 DNA sequence: TGTGCCAGCAGTTTCGACTCCCACAATGAGCAGTTCTTC. The encoded protein is CASSFDSHNEQFF.

This clonotype was seen ten or more times. The chain carries TRBV9 and TRBJ2-2, with 7 bases matching TRBD1. The V and J ends lost 3 bases and 2 bases, in that order; junction bases with no gene match: 4. The CDR3 has 15 amino acids. Germline V gene data show CDR1 as SGDLS and CDR2 as YYNGEE. The CDR3 DNA reads as TGTGCCAGCAGCGAGGGGACAGAAAACACCGGGGAGCTGTTTTTT. Its protein is CASSEGTENTGELFF.

This clonotype showed up many times. This rearrangement joins TRBV28 to TRBJ2-7; D perhaps matches TRBD1 (5 bases). CDR3 length equals 14 residues. CDR1 is MDHEN and CDR2 is SYDVKM in the germline V gene. Trimming took 6 bases from V and 0 from J, leaving 12 bases between them. The chain's CDR3 is CASSNLRGSYEQYF. The DNA for the CDR3 is TGTGCCAGCAGCAATTTAAGGGGCTCCTACGAGCAGTACTTC.

This clonotype was seen ten or more times. The gene calls are TRBV5-1 and TRBJ2-1, with a tentative D call TRBD2 (6 bases). This CDR3 region has 17 residues. From germline, CDR1 is SGHRS and CDR2 YFSETQ. V lost 1 base and J 5 bases, leaving 19 bases between the germline ends. The CDR3, as DNA: TGCGCCAGCAGCTTGACGGGGGAACCCATGATACACAATGAGCAGTTCTTC. This encodes CASSLTGEPMIHNEQFF.

This clonotype was detected ten times or more. V gene TRBV28 combines with J gene TRBJ2-5; D remains unclear. Germline CDR1 MDHEN, CDR2 SYDVKM. The CDR3 length is 13 residues. Trimming left V 2 bases short and J 4 bases short, with 8 bases between. The CDR3: CASSLVHGETQYF. DNA for the CDR3: TGTGCCAGCAGTTTAGTACATGGAGAGACCCAGTACTTC.

This clonotype showed up many times. J is TRBJ2-5 and V is TRBV5-1; D is unresolved. V gave up 0 bases and J gave up 0 bases, with 9 bases separating them. The germline gives CDR1 SGHRS, CDR2 YFSETQ. The CDR3 is made up of 15 amino acids. DNA for the CDR3: TGCGCCAGCAGCTTGGAGGCGCGGAACCAAGAGACCCAGTACTTC. Residues: CASSLEARNQETQYF.

This clonotype was seen at least ten times. V gene TRBV12-3 or TRBV12-4 combines with J gene TRBJ2-7; tentatively, D is TRBD1 or TRBD2 (5 bases each). V was shortened by 2 bases and J by 0 bases, with 14 bases between the two germline ends. The CDR3 has 16 amino acids. The CDR3 region is CASSLLSGASSYEQYF. In DNA form, the CDR3 reads TGTGCCAGCAGTTTACTTTCCGGGGCGAGCTCCTACGAGCAGTACTTC.

Ten or more counts support this clonotype. The chain joins TRBV12-3 or TRBV12-4 to TRBJ2-5; TRBD2 matches at 7 bases. Trimming took 8 bases from V and 5 from J; bases not matched to a gene: 8. CDR3 length: 13 amino acids. This CDR3 reads CASGQRDGETQYF. CDR3 DNA: TGTGCCAGCGGCCAGCGGGACGGCGAGACCCAGTACTTC.

This clonotype has ten or more counts. The V gene is TRBV12-3 or TRBV12-4, the J gene TRBJ2-1, with D perhaps TRBD1 or TRBD2 (5 bases each). The V end lost 6 bases, the J end lost 6 bases, and 6 bases lay between the germline ends. CDR3 length: 11 residues. The chain's CDR3 is CASRGVNEQFF. The CDR3 nucleotides read TGTGCCAGCAGGGGGGTCAATGAGCAGTTCTTC.

At least ten counts were recorded for this clonotype. The chain employs TRBV20-1 and TRBJ2-5; 7 bases match TRBD2. The CDR3 is made up of 13 amino acids. Germline V gene data show CDR1 as DFQATT and CDR2 as SNEGSKA (reference sequence). Trimming at V came to 6 bases and at J to 1 base, leaving 5 bases not matched to a gene. DNA of the CDR3: TGCAGTGCCCCCGCGGGAGTCCAAGAGACCCAGTACTTC. It encodes CSAPAGVQETQYF.

This clonotype came up many times. The chain links TRBV6-1 to TRBJ1-3; perhaps TRBD1 as D (5 bases). The germline gives CDR1 MNHNS, CDR2 SASEGT. The ends were cut back, 7 bases at V and 1 base at J, with 11 bases in the middle. The CDR3 sequence is 14 residues long. Here the CDR3 DNA reads TGTGCCAGCACCCCAAGGGGTTCTGGAAACACCATATATTTT. This translates into CASTPRGSGNTIYF.

This clonotype was counted between two and nine times. J is TRBJ2-1 and V is TRBV30; 7 bases align to TRBD2. J was trimmed by 6 bases and V by 2 bases; bases with no gene match: 7. There are 14 residues in the CDR3. CDR1 GTSNPN and CDR2 SVGIG come from the germline V gene (reference sequence). In nucleotides, the CDR3 is TGTGCCTGGAGTTATGGAGCGGGGTTCAATGAGCAGTTCTTC. It yields the protein CAWSYGAGFNEQFF.

As for this clonotype: A read error may explain this, as a much larger clone is one base away. The chain has TRBV29-1 and TRBJ2-5; D gene ambiguous. CDR3 length: 14 amino acids. CDR1 SQVTM and CDR2 ANQGSEA come from the germline V gene. V was cut by 0 bases and J by 4 bases, with 12 bases left in between. The CDR3 sequence: CSVEEAQCSETQYF. The CDR3 coding sequence is TGCAGCGTTGAAGAGGCGCAGTGCTCAGAGACCCAGTACTTC. The full variable domain, with the rest looked up from reference TRBV29-1 and TRBJ2-5, is SAVISQKPSRDICQRGTSLTIQCQVDSQVTMMFWYRQQPGQSLTLIATANQGSEATYESGFVIDKFPISRPNLTFSTLTVSNMSPEDSSIYLCSVEEAQCSETQYFGPGTRLLVL.

This clonotype was observed at least ten times. This chain links TRBV24-1 with TRBJ2-3, with D possibly being TRBD2 (6 bases). In germline, CDR1 is KGHDR, CDR2 SFDVKD. Trimming cost V 7 bases and J 4 bases, with 20 bases left between them. This CDR3 spans 16 amino acids. CDR3 sequence: CATSPLAPGGPDTQYF. The CDR3 coding sequence is TGTGCCACCAGCCCCCTAGCGCCAGGAGGCCCAGATACGCAGTATTTT.

This clonotype has at least ten counts. This chain joins TRBV18 and TRBJ2-5; D gene ambiguous. V was pared by 3 bases and J by 5 bases, with 16 bases between. CDR1 KGHSH and CDR2 LQKENI come from the germline V gene. The CDR3 is 15 residues long. The CDR3 sequence: CASSPPGPGRETQYF. CDR3 nucleotide sequence: TGTGCCAGCTCACCGCCCGGGCCCGGTAGGGAGACCCAGTACTTC.

This clonotype was observed at least ten times. The V call is TRBV6-1, the J call TRBJ2-2; D is possibly TRBD1 (5 bases). Trimming removed 6 bases at V and 2 bases at J, with 13 bases between. In germline, CDR1 is MNHNS, CDR2 SASEGT. The CDR3 is made up of 15 amino acids. CDR3 DNA sequence: TGTGCCAGCAGATTCCCCCAGGGAAACACCGGGGAGCTGTTTTTT. This codes for CASRFPQGNTGELFF.

Remarks on this clonotype: This may stem from a read error, because a much larger clone lies one nucleotide away. This sequence joins TRBV20-1 and TRBJ2-7; D remains ambiguous. The CDR3 loop spans 14 amino acids. From germline, CDR1 is DFQATT and CDR2 SNEGSKA (reference sequence). V was cut by 6 bases and J by 0 bases, with 15 bases left in between. The CDR3 nucleotides are TGCAGTGCCCCCATCCTCTCATCCTCCTACGAGCAGTACTTC. It specifies CSAPILSSSYEQYF.